One and the same sample provided the 22 T cell receptor beta chains below, sequenced in a study of beta chain features in type 1 diabetes. Their antigens remain unidentified. Expressed TCRB transcripts were sequenced, since all the RNA that had been isolated was reverse transcribed. TCRdb's table, derived via immunoSEQ multiplex PCR, lists solely in-frame clones and lacks some. The sample holds 500,000 to 850,000 clones, about an eighth seen once. Study-wide results and caveats: Researchers report that Type 1 diabetes patients had moderately but significantly shorter TCRB CDR3s across all four CD4+ subsets.

Sequenced: naive CD4+ T cells from blood. The source is a man aged 18 to 35 with type 1 diabetes.

The gene calls are TRBV6-5 and TRBJ1-2; TRBD1 might be the D (5 bases). This CDR3 contains 16 residues. Per germline, CDR1 MNHEY and CDR2 SVGAGI. Trimming removed 0 bases from V and 0 bases from J, with 11 bases in between. The CDR3 region is CASSYSSGSPNYGYTF. CDR3 in DNA: TGTGCCAGCAGTTACTCGTCAGGGAGTCCTAACTATGGCTACACCTTC.

This clone turned up a few times. This rearrangement joins TRBV7-9 to TRBJ2-3; the D is unclear. V shed 5 bases and J shed 4 bases, with 10 bases lying between them. The V gene's germline CDR1 is SEHNR and CDR2 FQNEAQ (reference sequence). This CDR3 has 13 residues. CDR3 sequence (DNA): TGTGCCAGCAGCCCCCTCATTCCAGATACGCAGTATTTT. The encoded protein is CASSPLIPDTQYF.

The chain employs TRBV5-6 and TRBJ2-7; TRBD2 agrees at 10 bases. The V segment lost 4 bases and the J segment 7 bases; nucleotides outside the gene matches: 5. Germline V CDR1 and CDR2: SGHDT, YYEEEE. The CDR3 consists of 13 residues. CDR3 in amino acids: CASSGGLAWEQYF. The CDR3, as DNA: TGTGCCAGCAGCGGGGGACTAGCGTGGGAGCAGTACTTC. The variable domain in full, with the rest retrieved from reference TRBV5-6 and TRBJ2-7, is DAGVTQSPTHLIKTRGQQVTLRCSPKSGHDTVSWYQQALGQGPQFIFQYYEEEERQRGNFPDRFSGHQFPNYSSELNVNALLLGDSALYLCASSGGLAWEQYFGPGTRLTVT.

Only a few counts were recorded for this clone. Other DNA variants within this sample encode the same CDR3. This CDR3 is CSVEGSSYEQYF. CDR3 coding DNA: TGCAGCGTTGAAGGCAGTTCCTACGAGCAGTACTTC. The chain links TRBV29-1 to TRBJ2-7; D is unresolved. The length of the CDR3 is 12 residues. Trimming removed 1 base from V and 1 base from J, with 5 bases in between. In germline, CDR1 is SQVTM, CDR2 ANQGSEA.

This clone was seen only a few times. The V and J genes are TRBV13 and TRBJ2-3, with 12 bases that match TRBD2. The CDR3 covers 16 residues. Germline trimming cut 5 bases from V and 3 bases from J; bases unmatched to any gene: 6. CDR1 PRHDT and CDR2 FYEKMQ come from the germline V gene (reference sequence). CDR3 amino acids: CASSPRLAGETDTQYF. The CDR3 DNA is TGTGCCAGCAGCCCGAGACTAGCGGGGGAGACAGATACGCAGTATTTT.

CDR3 sequence: CASSLQGRWTEAFF. The CDR3 nucleotides read TGTGCCAGCAGTTTACAGGGGAGGTGGACTGAAGCTTTCTTT. The chain recombines TRBV27 with TRBJ1-1, with D maybe TRBD1 (6 bases). Germline V gives CDR1 MNHEY, CDR2 SMNVEV (reference sequence). V was pared by 2 bases and J by 5 bases, with 12 bases between. The CDR3 extends over 14 amino acids.

A few counts support this clone. V is TRBV18 and J is TRBJ2-1; D gene unclear. CDR1 and CDR2 from the germline V gene are KGHSH and LQKENI. Trimming pared 3 bases from V and 5 bases from J, leaving 5 bases between. The CDR3 loop spans 12 amino acids. The chain's CDR3 is CASSPANNEQFF. In DNA, the CDR3 is TGTGCCAGCTCACCGGCGAACAATGAGCAGTTCTTC.

In this sample, this clone turned up a few times. The chain employs TRBV5-4 and TRBJ1-2; D gene unclear. The CDR3 has 13 residues. Trimming pared 6 bases from V and 5 bases from J, leaving 14 bases between. Looked up from germline, CDR1 is SGHNT and CDR2 is YYREEE (reference sequence). For the CDR3, the DNA is TGTGCCAGCACCCTACAGCCTGGGTATGGCTACACCTTC. It is translated as CASTLQPGYGYTF.

The chain combines TRBV6-5 with TRBJ2-5; 11 bases agree with TRBD2. Matching the DNA end better, TRBJ2-7 makes the J call doubtful. The CDR3 has 15 residues. Germline CDR1 reads MNHEY; CDR2 reads SVGAGI. CDR3 in amino acids: CASSYSTSGGYEQYF. The CDR3 DNA sequence: TGTGCCAGCAGTTACTCAACTAGCGGGGGCTACGAGCAGTACTTC.

V is TRBV21-1 and J is TRBJ2-7; the table's D call of TRBD2 was not tested on the DNA. TRBV21-1 is given as a pseudogene. This CDR3 spans 18 amino acids. CDR3 sequence (DNA): TGTGCCAGCTTGACTCGGACTAGCGGGAGAAATTGTGGCTACGAGCAGTACTTC. This sequence encodes CASLTRTSGRNCGYEQYF.

This clone was picked up a small number of times. The CDR3 loop reads CACLTGTGGEKLFF. The CDR3 DNA reads as TGTGCCTGCTTAACCGGGACAGGGGGCGAAAAACTGTTTTTT. The V and J genes are TRBV30 and TRBJ1-4; 12 bases are a match to TRBD1. The CDR3 is 14 amino acids. V dropped 6 bases and J dropped 8; count of bases not matched to a gene: 7. The germline gives CDR1 GTSNPN, CDR2 SVGIG (reference sequence).

This clone showed up just a few times. The chain carries TRBV7-2 and TRBJ2-1; perhaps TRBD1 as D (5 bases). The V and J ends lost 8 bases and 10 bases respectively, with 21 bases between them. CDR1 and CDR2 (germline): SGHTA, FQGNSA. CDR3 length equals 14 residues. CDR3 DNA sequence: TGTGCCAGCGAATTCCGACAGACAGCGTGGGAGCAGTTCTTC. It is translated as CASEFRQTAWEQFF.

The chain is built from TRBV5-6 and TRBJ2-2; possibly TRBD2 for D (5 bases). Germline assignment: CDR1 SGHDT and CDR2 YYEEEE. This CDR3 is 13 amino acids long. V was trimmed by 5 bases and J by 6 bases, leaving 11 bases between them. Written as DNA, the CDR3 is TGTGCCAGCAGAGATGGGCGGGCCGGGGAGCTGTTTTTT. Translated: CASRDGRAGELFF. Combining the CDR3 with reference TRBV5-6 and TRBJ2-2 gives the whole variable domain DAGVTQSPTHLIKTRGQQVTLRCSPKSGHDTVSWYQQALGQGPQFIFQYYEEEERQRGNFPDRFSGHQFPNYSSELNVNALLLGDSALYLCASRDGRAGELFFGEGSRLTVL.

This clone was detected a few times. This chain uses TRBV7-9 with TRBJ1-2; D not resolved. Trimming removed 5 bases at V and 8 bases at J, with 12 bases between. Germline CDR1 is SEHNR and CDR2 is FQNEAQ (reference sequence). The CDR3 is made up of 12 amino acids. For the CDR3, the DNA is TGTGCCAGCAGCCGGCAGGAGAGGGGCTACACCTTC. Translating gives CASSRQERGYTF.

The gene calls are TRBV30 and TRBJ2-2; the match to TRBD1 covers 10 bases. The CDR3 consists of 16 residues. V was pared by 2 bases and J by 5 bases, with 8 bases of the junction left unmatched. CDR1 GTSNPN and CDR2 SVGIG come from the germline V gene (reference sequence). The chain's CDR3 is CAWSPARTGGTGELFF. As DNA, the CDR3 is TGTGCCTGGAGTCCCGCACGGACAGGGGGAACCGGGGAGCTGTTTTTT.

This clone was seen a few times. The chain's CDR3 is CATMVSEKKNEQFF. The CDR3 DNA is TGTGCCACCATGGTTAGCGAGAAGAAAAATGAGCAGTTCTTC. The V call is TRBV15, the J call TRBJ2-1; TRBD2 is a possible D gene (5 bases). The germline V gene has CDR1 LNHNV and CDR2 YYDKDF (reference sequence). V was clipped by 7 bases and J by 7 bases, with 17 bases between them. The CDR3 has 14 residues.

This clone turned up a few times. The chain recombines TRBV6-5 with TRBJ1-1; D unclear. The germline gives CDR1 MNHEY, CDR2 SVGAGI. V lost 5 bases to trimming and J lost 5 bases, with 12 bases between them. The CDR3 sequence is 13 residues long. This chain's CDR3 is CASSAEVGTEAFF. DNA for the CDR3: TGTGCCAGCAGTGCAGAGGTTGGGACTGAAGCTTTCTTT.

The J gene is TRBJ2-1, the V gene TRBV14; the match to TRBD2 covers 7 bases. V was clipped by 1 base and J by 4 bases; unmatched bases: 7. The CDR3 has 16 residues. Germline CDR1 is SGHDN and CDR2 is FVKESK. CDR3 region: CASSQVPREVYNEQFF. The CDR3 nucleotides are TGTGCCAGCAGCCAAGTCCCCCGGGAGGTTTACAATGAGCAGTTCTTC.

Written as DNA, the CDR3 is TGTGCCAGCTCACCACCGGGGTCAGGGAGCAGCACAGATACGCAGTATTTT. Translation gives CASSPPGSGSSTDTQYF. The V call is TRBV18, the J call TRBJ2-3, with D possibly being TRBD1 or TRBD2 (5 bases each). Trimming pared 0 bases from V and 0 bases from J, leaving 13 bases between. The CDR3 totals 17 residues. Germline V gives CDR1 KGHSH, CDR2 LQKENI.

This clone was recorded a few times. The chain uses TRBV2 and TRBJ2-7; weak D call: TRBD2 (5 bases). V was trimmed by 2 bases and J by 1 base, leaving 12 bases between them. The CDR3 is made up of 15 amino acids. Germline V gives CDR1 SNHLY, CDR2 FYNNEI. This CDR3 is CASSERYGVSYEQYF. CDR3 in DNA: TGTGCCAGCAGTGAACGTTACGGGGTATCCTACGAGCAGTACTTC.

The V and J genes are TRBV13 and TRBJ1-1; 9 bases align to TRBD1. CDR1 and CDR2 (germline): PRHDT, FYEKMQ (reference sequence). The CDR3 sequence is 15 residues long. With 2 bases clipped from V and 4 bases from J, the junction kept 5 bases outside the gene matches. The CDR3 sequence: CASSLLDRGSTEAFF. DNA for the CDR3: TGTGCCAGCAGCTTATTGGACAGGGGTAGCACTGAAGCTTTCTTT.

A word on this clone: Other nucleotide sequences from this sample produce the same CDR3. The CDR3 DNA reads TGTGCCAGCAGTTTAAAGGGCTATGGCTACACCTTC. Translated: CASSLKGYGYTF. The rearrangement links TRBV28 to TRBJ1-2; D remains unclear. The CDR3 covers 12 residues. V was pared by 2 bases and J by 4 bases, with 5 bases between. Germline V gives CDR1 MDHEN, CDR2 SYDVKM.